The 6 T cell receptor beta chains below were found in one sample sequenced in a study of blood T cell repertoires in COVID-19. Only in-frame clones appear in the TCRdb table, and some are missing; sequencing was by immunoSEQ multiplex PCR. Counted here are some 48,000 clones, around 84% occurring once; the ten biggest clones make up 2.5% to 3%. Sequenced material: peripheral blood. Receptors originate from an elderly woman with COVID-19, enrolled during active disease.

The V and J genes are TRBV7-9 and TRBJ1-2, with D hard to call. V was shortened by 0 bases and J by 1 base, with 6 bases between the two germline ends. CDR1 and CDR2 from the germline V gene are SEHNR and FQNEAQ (reference sequence). CDR3 length equals 14 residues. DNA of the CDR3: TGTGCCAGCAGCTTAGCGCCTAATAACTATGGCTACACCTTC. It is translated as CASSLAPNNYGYTF.

The J gene is TRBJ2-1, the V gene TRBV5-1, with 9 positions matching TRBD1. Germline V gene data show CDR1 as SGHRS and CDR2 as YFSETQ. The CDR3 loop spans 16 amino acids. V trimming: 0 bases; J trimming: 4 bases; junction bases outside the gene matches: 5. The CDR3 DNA follows: TGCGCCAGCAGCTTGGGAACAGGGGGCGGTTACAATGAGCAGTTCTTC. Translated, it gives CASSLGTGGGYNEQFF.

V is TRBV7-9 and J is TRBJ1-1; D might be TRBD1 (5 bases). The CDR3 covers 14 residues. V lost 9 bases, J lost 1 base, and 15 bases lay in between. The germline V gene encodes CDR1 SEHNR and CDR2 FQNEAQ (reference sequence). The DNA of the CDR3 is TGTGCCAGTAGAACAGGACCCACGAACACTGAAGCTTTCTTT. Amino acids: CASRTGPTNTEAFF.

This clone was seen a few times. V gene TRBV6-5 combines with J gene TRBJ2-7; D is undetermined. Germline V gives CDR1 MNHEY, CDR2 SVGAGI. V was clipped by 10 bases and J by 3 bases, with 10 bases between them. This CDR3 spans 11 amino acids. CDR3 in amino acids: CATTGYYEQYF. In DNA, the CDR3 is TGTGCCACGACGGGTTACTACGAGCAGTACTTC.

The chain carries TRBV12-3 or TRBV12-4 and TRBJ1-2; D is undetermined. V lost 1 base to trimming and J lost 5 bases, with 8 bases between them. The CDR3 loop spans 13 amino acids. CDR3 sequence: CASSLVSGYGYTF. CDR3 DNA: TGTGCCAGCAGTTTAGTGTCGGGATATGGCTACACCTTC.

The V gene is TRBV7-9, the J gene TRBJ2-1; 10 bases fit TRBD2. Germline assignment: CDR1 SEHNR and CDR2 FQNEAQ (reference sequence). This CDR3 is 14 amino acids long. V lost 2 bases and J lost 10; bases outside the gene matches: 5. This CDR3 is CASSLTSGAREQFF. CDR3 DNA: TGTGCCAGCAGCTTAACTAGCGGGGCTAGGGAGCAGTTCTTC.